Listed below are T cell receptor beta chains from one sample, sequenced in a study of CD8 T cells in Susac syndrome. TCRdb ran MiXCR on the immunoSEQ multiplex PCR reads and lists one entry per CDR3 protein. The profile shows approximately 180,000 distinct CDR3 sequences, 85% to 95% of them singletons. Sequencing input: CD4+ T cells from PBMCs. The source of these receptors is a human donor with multiple sclerosis. The CDR3 runs from the conserved cysteine through the conserved F or W. D genes are given only for firm matches. Clone size is shown for a subset of rows, as once, few, many or a class of expanded clone.

len	d_gene	abundance	v_gene	j_gene	CDR3nt	CDR3aa
14	TRBD1	NA	TRBV20-1	TRBJ1-2	TGCAGTGCTAGAGATGACAAGGGGGCATATGGCTACACCTTC	CSARDDKGAYGYTF
13	NA	NA	TRBV5-1	TRBJ2-2	TGCGCCAGCAGCTCCGCGAGCGCCGGGGAGCTGTTTTTT	CASSSASAGELFF
13	NA	NA	TRBV12-3/TRBV12-4	TRBJ2-2	TGTGCCAGCGGGGATCCGAACACCGGGGAGCTGTTTTTT	CASGDPNTGELFF
13	TRBD1	NA	TRBV2	TRBJ1-5	TGTGCCAGCGACGGGACAGGGGAAAGGCCCCAGCATTTT	CASDGTGERPQHF
15	NA	NA	TRBV19	TRBJ1-2	TGTGCCAGTATCCAAGACGGCGGAAGCCACTATGGCTACACCTTC	CASIQDGGSHYGYTF
13	TRBD1	NA	TRBV30	TRBJ2-7	TGTGCCTGGAGTGGGACAGGGGGCTACGAGCAGTACTTC	CAWSGTGGYEQYF
13	NA	NA	TRBV16	TRBJ1-2	TGTGCCAGCAGCCAACGGCGAAACTATGGCTACACCTTC	CASSQRRNYGYTF
14	TRBD2	NA	TRBV6-5	TRBJ2-1	TGTGCCAGCAGTTACTCGGGGGAGCGGGGTTCGAGGATCTTC	CASSYSGERGSRIF
15	NA	NA	TRBV27	TRBJ2-7	TGTGCCAGCAGTTTATCTCCGGGACCCTTGGGGGAGCAGTACTTC	CASSLSPGPLGEQYF
14	TRBD1	NA	TRBV19	TRBJ1-5	TGTGCCAGTAGTGGGACAGGAGGCAATCAGCCCCAGCATTTT	CASSGTGGNQPQHF
14	NA	NA	TRBV4-3	TRBJ1-5	TGCGCCAGCAGCCCCGTGATCGGCCAAGAGCCCCAGCATTTT	CASSPVIGQEPQHF
13	TRBD1	once	TRBV29-1	TRBJ2-1	TGCAGCGTGGCCGGGACAGAGTACAATGAGCAGTTCTTC	CSVAGTEYNEQFF
12	NA	NA	TRBV28	TRBJ2-7	TGTGCCAGCAGTCCCCAGGGAGCCGAGCAGTACTTC	CASSPQGAEQYF
14	NA	NA	TRBV6-1	TRBJ1-2	TGTGCCAGCAGTGAATACTGGACAGTCAATGGCTACACCTTC	CASSEYWTVNGYTF
14	TRBD2	NA	TRBV7-9	TRBJ2-2	TGTGCCAGTAGCACGGGGAGGGACACCGGGGAGCTGTTTTTT	CASSTGRDTGELFF
15	TRBD2	NA	TRBV5-6	TRBJ2-1	TGTGCCAGCAGTTATACCGGGACTAGCGGGAATGAGCAGTTCTTC	CASSYTGTSGNEQFF
14	TRBD1	NA	TRBV12-3/TRBV12-4	TRBJ2-5	TGTGCCAGCAGCCCAGCCGGGACAGCAGAGACCCAGTACTTC	CASSPAGTAETQYF
14	TRBD1	NA	TRBV6-1	TRBJ1-1	TGTGCCAGCAGTGAAGCCCACAGACAGGGGAGAGCTTTCTTT	CASSEAHRQGRAFF
12	NA	NA	TRBV20-1	TRBJ2-7	TGCAGTCCGCTAAGGGAGGTTTACGAGCAGTACTTC	CSPLREVYEQYF
13	NA	NA	TRBV3-1	TRBJ2-2	TGTGCCAGCAGCCAAGGGAGGGTTGGGGAGCTGTTTTTT	CASSQGRVGELFF
12	NA	NA	TRBV12-3/TRBV12-4	TRBJ1-2	TGTGCCAGCAGTTTCGGAGCTTATGGCTACACCTTC	CASSFGAYGYTF
18	NA	NA	TRBV6-4	TRBJ2-4	TGTGCCAGCAGTGGGCGGGGGCTTCAATTGTTAGCCAAAAACATTCAGTACTTC	CASSGRGLQLLAKNIQYF
17	NA	NA	TRBV5-8	TRBJ2-2	TGTGCCAGCAGTCCCCGGGGAGGGGGAGGTCGAACCGGGGAGCTGTTTTTT	CASSPRGGGGRTGELFF
14	NA	NA	TRBV6-5	TRBJ2-2	TGTGCCAGCAGCCTGACTGGGACAACAGGGGAGCTGTTTTTT	CASSLTGTTGELFF
13	NA	NA	TRBV6-5	TRBJ2-1	TGTGCCAGCTCTGACCCCCCAGACAATGAGCAGTTCTTC	CASSDPPDNEQFF
13	TRBD1	NA	TRBV12-3/TRBV12-4	TRBJ2-1	TGTGCCAGCAGTCGGGACAGGGGGAATGAGCAGTTCTTC	CASSRDRGNEQFF
13	NA	NA	TRBV11-2	TRBJ2-7	TGTGCCAGCAGTTACGACCGCTCCTACGAGCAGTACTTC	CASSYDRSYEQYF
15	NA	NA	TRBV30	TRBJ2-2	TGTGCCTGGAGTTATCTAGACAGGAACACCGGGGAGCTGTTTTTT	CAWSYLDRNTGELFF
15	NA	NA	TRBV7-2	TRBJ2-1	TGTGCCAGCAGCCGAGCCAAGGAGACCTACAATGAGCAGTTCTTC	CASSRAKETYNEQFF